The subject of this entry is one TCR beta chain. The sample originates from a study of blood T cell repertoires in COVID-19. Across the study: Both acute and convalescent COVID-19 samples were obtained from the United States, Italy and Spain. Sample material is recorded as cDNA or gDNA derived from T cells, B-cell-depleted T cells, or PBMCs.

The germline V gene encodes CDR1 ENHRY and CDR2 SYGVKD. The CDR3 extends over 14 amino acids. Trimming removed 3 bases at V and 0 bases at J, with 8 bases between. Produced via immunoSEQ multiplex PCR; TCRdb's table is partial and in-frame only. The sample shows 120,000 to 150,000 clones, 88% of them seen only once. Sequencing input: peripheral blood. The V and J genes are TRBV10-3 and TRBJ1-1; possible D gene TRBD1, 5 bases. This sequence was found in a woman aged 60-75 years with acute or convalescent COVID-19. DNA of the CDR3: TGTGCCATCAGTGAAGACAGTATGAACACTGAAGCTTTCTTT. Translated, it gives CAISEDSMNTEAFF.